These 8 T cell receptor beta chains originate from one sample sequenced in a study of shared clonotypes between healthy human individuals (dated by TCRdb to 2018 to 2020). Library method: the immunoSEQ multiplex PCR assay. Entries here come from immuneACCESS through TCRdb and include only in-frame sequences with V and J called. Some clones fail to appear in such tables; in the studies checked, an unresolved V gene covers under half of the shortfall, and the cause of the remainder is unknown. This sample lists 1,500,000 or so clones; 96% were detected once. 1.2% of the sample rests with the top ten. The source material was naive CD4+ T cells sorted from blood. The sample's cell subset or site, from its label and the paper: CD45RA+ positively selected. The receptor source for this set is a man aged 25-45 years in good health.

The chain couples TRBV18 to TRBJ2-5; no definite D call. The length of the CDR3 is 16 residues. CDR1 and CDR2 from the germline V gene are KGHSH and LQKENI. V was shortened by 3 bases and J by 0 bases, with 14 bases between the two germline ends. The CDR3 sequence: CASSPTGLGYQETQYF. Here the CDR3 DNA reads TGTGCCAGCTCACCCACCGGGCTCGGGTACCAAGAGACCCAGTACTTC.

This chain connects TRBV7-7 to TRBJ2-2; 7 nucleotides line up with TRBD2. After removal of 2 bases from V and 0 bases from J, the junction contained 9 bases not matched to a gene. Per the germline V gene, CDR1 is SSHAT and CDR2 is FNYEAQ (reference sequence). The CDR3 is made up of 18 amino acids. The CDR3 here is CASSLHAPGLANTGELFF. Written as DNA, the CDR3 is TGTGCCAGCAGCTTACATGCCCCCGGACTAGCGAACACCGGGGAGCTGTTTTTT.

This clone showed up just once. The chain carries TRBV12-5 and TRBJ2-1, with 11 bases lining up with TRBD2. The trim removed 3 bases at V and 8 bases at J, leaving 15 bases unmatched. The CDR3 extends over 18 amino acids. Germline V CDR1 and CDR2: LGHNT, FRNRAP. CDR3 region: CASGFTPGLAADLHEQFF. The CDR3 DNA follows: TGTGCTAGTGGTTTCACGCCGGGACTAGCGGCCGACCTGCATGAGCAGTTCTTC.

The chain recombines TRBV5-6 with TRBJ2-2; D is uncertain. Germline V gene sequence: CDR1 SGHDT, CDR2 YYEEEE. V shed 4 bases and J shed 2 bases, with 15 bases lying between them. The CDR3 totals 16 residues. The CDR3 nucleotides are TGTGCCAGCAGCCCCTGGACCTACCTCAACACCGGGGAGCTGTTTTTT. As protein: CASSPWTYLNTGELFF.

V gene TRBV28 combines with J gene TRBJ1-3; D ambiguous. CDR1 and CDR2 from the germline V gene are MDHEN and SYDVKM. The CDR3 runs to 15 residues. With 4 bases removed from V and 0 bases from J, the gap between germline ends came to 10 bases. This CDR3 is CASSSGSSSGNTIYF. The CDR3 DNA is TGTGCCAGCAGTTCCGGGTCGAGCTCTGGAAACACCATATATTTT. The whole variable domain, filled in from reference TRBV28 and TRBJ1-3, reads DVKVTQSSRYLVKRTGEKVFLECVQDMDHENMFWYRQDPGLGLRLIYFSYDVKMKEKGDIPEGYSVSREKKERFSLILESASTNQTSMYLCASSSGSSSGNTIYFGEGSWLTVV.

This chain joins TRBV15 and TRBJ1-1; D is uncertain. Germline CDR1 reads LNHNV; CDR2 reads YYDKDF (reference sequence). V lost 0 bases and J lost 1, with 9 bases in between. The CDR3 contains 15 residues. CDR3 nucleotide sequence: TGTGCCACCAGCAGAGATGTTGCAGGGAACACTGAAGCTTTCTTT. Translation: CATSRDVAGNTEAFF.

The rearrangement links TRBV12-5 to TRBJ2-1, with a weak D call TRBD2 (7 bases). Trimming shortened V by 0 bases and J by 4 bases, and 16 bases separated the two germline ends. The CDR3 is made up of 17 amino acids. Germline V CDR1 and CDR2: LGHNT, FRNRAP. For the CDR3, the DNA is TGTGCTAGTGGTTTGGTAGGGGGGGCTAGCGGATACAATGAGCAGTTCTTC. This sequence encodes CASGLVGGASGYNEQFF.

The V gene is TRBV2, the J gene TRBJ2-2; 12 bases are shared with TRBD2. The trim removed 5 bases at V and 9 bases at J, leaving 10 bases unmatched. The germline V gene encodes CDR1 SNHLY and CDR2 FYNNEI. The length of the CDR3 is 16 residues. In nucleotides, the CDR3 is TGTGCCAGCAGTATGGGGACTAGCGGGTGGACCTGGGAGCTGTTTTTT. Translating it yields CASSMGTSGWTWELFF.